This note documents a single TCR beta chain sequence. There is no known antigen for this receptor. Base-call qualities are not available, and no considerably larger clone is one nucleotide away. This record belongs to a study of T cell responses to AZD1222 COVID-19 vaccine (dated by TCRdb to 2020 to 2022). In terms of the full investigation: TCR sequencing covered 230 to 250 trial participants: 200 to 220 given two doses of AZD1222 and 26 given two doses of MenACWY control vaccine. Trial participants were enrolled by age into subgroups of 18-55, 56-69 and 70-plus years, and 148, 28 and 57 TCR-sequenced participants, respectively, were included in these subgroups. The paper as a whole reports these results and caveats: Participants were mostly white British and included more females than males, and it was suggested by the authors that clonal diversity may have been underestimated. Because no day 14 peak-response samples were available, repertoires were characterized only after the peak T cell response. Reportedly, almost half of the unique spike-specific TCRs recognized epitopes lying outside the regions that are mutated in the B.1.351 and B.1.1.7 variants. Conclusions about previously exposed vaccinees are limited because only a handful of AZD1222 recipients were SARS-CoV-2 seropositive at baseline. The 56-69-year group was small, and its depth increase did not reach significance, likely because of low power. The whole spike protein was spanned by vaccine-associated CD4 TCRs, and dominant responses were seen in regions 160-218 and 743-854. A significant rise in spike-specific TCR breadth and depth was observed after two AZD1222 doses relative to day 0 and relative to MenACWY recipients.

The CDR3 regions of human TCRbeta chains were subjected to immunosequencing. In the authors' own workflow: Repertoire TCRs were matched against a reference library of SARS-CoV-2-specific TCRs generated with the MIRA antigen-specificity platform. Breadth was defined as the fraction of unique TCRs that were SARS-CoV-2-associated, and depth was defined as the fraction of total T cells that were SARS-CoV-2-associated. Using the MIRA data, every spike-specific TCR was mapped to the spike region that the TCR reacted to and assigned to either a CD4 or a CD8 class. Log10-transformed breadth and depth values were compared by one-way ANOVA with Sidak's multiple comparisons tests. This is the immuneACCESS table as TCRdb keeps it, with only in-frame sequences that have V and J called. A part of the clones is gone; compared with another copy, unresolved V genes explain less than half, and the rest is unexplained. V, J and clone size are those of that table, while D and trimming were read from the DNA. The sample table records 150,000 to 200,000 clones; 90% to 95% of these occur just once. Roughly 1.2% of the sample is held by the ten biggest clonotypes.

According to the study, the label for this sample's time point signals: about 28 days (+/-7) after the second vaccine dose. AZD1222 recipients whose second dose came at about 4 weeks and those whose second dose came at about 12 weeks were combined into one group, since spike-specific TCR depth and breadth did not differ between the two schedules. Samples from vaccinated people were obtained from the UK trials COV001 and COV002, which included a single-blind randomized controlled phase 2/3 trial of AZD1222 (ChAdOx1 nCoV-19) in healthy adults. For TCRbeta chain sequencing, PBMC samples from trial participants were taken at day 0 and at day 28 after the second dose. The CDR3 starts with the cysteine, ends with the phenylalanine, and has 15 residues. This entry keeps only the CDR3 DNA: 45 bases, framed from base 1. For this chain, trimming is 5 bases at the V end and 4 bases at the J end, and the number of junction bases without a gene match is 6. The CDR1 and CDR2 encoded by the germline V gene are SGHTA and FQGNSA.

The TCR sequence derives from an adult who received the AZD1222 COVID-19 vaccine. The material was peripheral blood, obtained 28 days after the second AZD1222 dose. The sequence joins TRBV7-2 to TRBJ2-1, with 9 bases aligning to TRBD1. The DNA sequence is as follows: TGTGCCAGCAGCCCGCCCGGGACAGGGTACAATGAGCAGTTCTTC. Translated, it reads CASSPPGTGYNEQFF.